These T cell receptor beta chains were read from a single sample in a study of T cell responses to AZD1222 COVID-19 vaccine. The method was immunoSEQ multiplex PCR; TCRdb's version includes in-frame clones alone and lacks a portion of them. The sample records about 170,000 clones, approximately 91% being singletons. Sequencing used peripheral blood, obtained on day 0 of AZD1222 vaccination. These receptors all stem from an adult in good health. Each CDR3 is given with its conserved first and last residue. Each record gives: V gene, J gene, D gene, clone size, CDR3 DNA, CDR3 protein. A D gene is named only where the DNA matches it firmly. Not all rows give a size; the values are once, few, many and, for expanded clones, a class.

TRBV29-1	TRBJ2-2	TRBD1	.	TGCAGCGTAACGGGACAGGCGAACACCGGGGAGCTGTTTTTT	CSVTGQANTGELFF
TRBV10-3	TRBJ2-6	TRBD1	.	TGTGCCATCAGTGCCGGGACAGGGTCTGGGGCCAACGTCCTGACTTTC	CAISAGTGSGANVLTF
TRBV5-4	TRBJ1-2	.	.	TGTGCCAGCAGCTTGGGGTGGGGGGATAGATATGGCTACACCTTC	CASSLGWGDRYGYTF
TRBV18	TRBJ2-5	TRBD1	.	TGTGCCAGCTCACCACTCGGACAGGGCCAAGAGACCCAGTACTTC	CASSPLGQGQETQYF
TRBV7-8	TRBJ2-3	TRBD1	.	TGTGCCAGCAGCCGGGACAGAAACACAGATACGCAGTATTTT	CASSRDRNTDTQYF
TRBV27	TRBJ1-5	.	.	TGTGCCACGAGAGGGGCGGGCAATCAGCCCCAGCATTTT	CATRGAGNQPQHF
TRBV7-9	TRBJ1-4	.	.	TGTGCCAGCACCCCCCCCGGGGGGCGCACCGAAAAACTGTTTTTT	CASTPPGGRTEKLFF
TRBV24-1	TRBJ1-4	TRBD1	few	TGTGCCACCAGTGACCCGACAGGGGGGCCAACTAATGAAAAACTGTTTTTT	CATSDPTGGPTNEKLFF
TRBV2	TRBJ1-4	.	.	TGTGCCAGCAGGGGCGGGACGGCTGCAACTAATGAAAAACTGTTTTTT	CASRGGTAATNEKLFF
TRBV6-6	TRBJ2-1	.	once	TGTGCCAGCAGTTCCTCACGACTAGATAGTGAGCAGTTCTTC	CASSSSRLDSEQFF
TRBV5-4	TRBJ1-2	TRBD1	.	TGTGCCAGCAGTCCCGGGACAGGGGGCGTCTATGGCTACACCTTC	CASSPGTGGVYGYTF
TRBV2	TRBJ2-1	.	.	TGTGCCAGCAGAGGCCCCTTCTACAATGAGCAGTTCTTC	CASRGPFYNEQFF
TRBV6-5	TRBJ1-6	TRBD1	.	TGTGCCAGCAGTTACTCGGGACAGTCTAATTCACCCCTCCACTTT	CASSYSGQSNSPLHF
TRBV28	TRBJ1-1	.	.	TGTGCCAGCAGTTTGCGGGGTTCGAACACTGAAGCTTTCTTT	CASSLRGSNTEAFF
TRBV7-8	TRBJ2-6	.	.	TGTGCCAGCAGCTCCAGACCTTCTGGGGCCAACGTCCTGACTTTC	CASSSRPSGANVLTF
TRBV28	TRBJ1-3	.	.	TGTGCCAGCAGGGCCTCTGGAAACACCATATATTTT	CASRASGNTIYF
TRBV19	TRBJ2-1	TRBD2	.	TGTGCCAGTAGTATAGGTTCGGGAGGTAGGCGAAGCTCCTACAATGAGCAGTTCTTC	CASSIGSGGRRSSYNEQFF
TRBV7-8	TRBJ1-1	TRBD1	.	TGTGCCAGCAGCTTAGCCGGGACAGGGTTCACTGAAGCTTTCTTT	CASSLAGTGFTEAFF
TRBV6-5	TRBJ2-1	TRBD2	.	TGTGCCAGCAGCCCCGGGACTAGCGGGGAGAATGAGCAGTTCTTC	CASSPGTSGENEQFF
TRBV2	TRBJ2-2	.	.	TGTGCCAGCAGGCCGAGCGGGTCCGACACCGGGGAGCTGTTTTTT	CASRPSGSDTGELFF
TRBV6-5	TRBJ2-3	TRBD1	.	TGTGCCAGCAGTTACGGGACAGCCACAGATACGCAGTATTTT	CASSYGTATDTQYF
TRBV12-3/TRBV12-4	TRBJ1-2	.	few	TGTGCCAGCAGTTTCAGCTATGGCTACACCTTC	CASSFSYGYTF
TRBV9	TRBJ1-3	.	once	TGTGCCAGCAGCGTCTTTGTAAGGGATCTCGTATATTTT	CASSVFVRDLVYF
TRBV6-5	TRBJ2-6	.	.	TGTGCCAGCAGTCTAGACAGAGCTGGGGCCAACGTCCTGACTTTC	CASSLDRAGANVLTF
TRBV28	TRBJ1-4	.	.	TGTGCCAGCAGTTTCTTCCAGGGAGCGTCGGCTAATGAAAAACTGTTTTTT	CASSFFQGASANEKLFF
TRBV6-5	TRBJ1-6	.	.	TGTGCCAGCAGTTTGACGAGAAGGGATTCACCCCTCCACTTT	CASSLTRRDSPLHF
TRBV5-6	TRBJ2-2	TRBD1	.	TGTGCCAGCAGCTTCGGGACAGTAAACACCGGGGAGCTGTTTTTT	CASSFGTVNTGELFF
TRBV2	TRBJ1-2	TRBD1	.	TGTGCCAGCAGTAGCGGACAGGGAACCTATGGCTACACCTTC	CASSSGQGTYGYTF
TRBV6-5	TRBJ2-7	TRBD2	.	TGTGCCAGCAGTTACGCGGGAGGCGAGCAGTACTTC	CASSYAGGEQYF
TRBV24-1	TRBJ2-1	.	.	TGTGCCACCAGTGATACCCGGAGCTATGAGCAGTTCTTC	CATSDTRSYEQFF
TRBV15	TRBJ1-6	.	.	TGTGCCACCAGCAGAGATCGAGGGGGTGGGTCACCCCTCCACTTT	CATSRDRGGGSPLHF
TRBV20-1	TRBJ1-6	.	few	TGCAGTGCTACTCAGGGGCCACCCCTCCACTTT	CSATQGPPLHF
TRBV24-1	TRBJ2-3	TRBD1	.	TGTGCCACCAGCAGAGCCGGACAGGACCGCACAGATACGCAGTATTTT	CATSRAGQDRTDTQYF
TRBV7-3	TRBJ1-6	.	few	TGTGCCAGCAGCTCGACAAGGAATTCACCCCTCCACTTT	CASSSTRNSPLHF
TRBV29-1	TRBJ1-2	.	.	TGCAGCGTTAAAGGCAACTATGGCTACACCTTC	CSVKGNYGYTF